A selection of T cell receptor beta chains follows, all from one sample in a study of OX40 agonist ivuxolimab in advanced cancers. Assay: immunoSEQ multiplex PCR; the TCRdb copy retains only in-frame clones and omits some. Here the sample spans about 43,000 clones, about 90% being singletons. The sample in question was CD4+ or CD8+ T cells sorted from blood, obtained in a trial of the OX40 agonist ivuxolimab. These TCRs come from an adult with an advanced solid tumor such as melanoma, head and neck, liver or kidney cancer. CDR3s include the opening cysteine and the closing phenylalanine or tryptophan. A D gene is named only where the DNA matches it firmly. The size of a clone is reported for some rows only, either as once, few or many, or as a class for expanded clones.

V: TRBV19; D: NA; J: TRBJ1-2; size: NA; CDR3: CASRQGVFYGYTF; DNA: TGTGCCAGTAGGCAAGGGGTTTTCTATGGCTACACCTTC
V: TRBV4-1; D: NA; J: TRBJ1-6; size: NA; CDR3: CASSLKDSSSYNSPLHF; DNA: TGCGCCAGCAGCCTCAAGGACAGCAGCTCCTATAATTCACCCCTCCACTTT
V: TRBV9; D: TRBD1; J: TRBJ2-7; size: NA; CDR3: CASSGTGVNEQYF; DNA: TGTGCCAGCAGCGGGACAGGGGTCAACGAGCAGTACTTC
V: TRBV6-1; D: TRBD1; J: TRBJ1-6; size: NA; CDR3: CASSSDRGLSPLHF; DNA: TGTGCCAGCAGTAGTGACAGGGGGCTTTCACCCCTCCACTTT
V: TRBV19; D: TRBD1; J: TRBJ1-1; size: NA; CDR3: CASSPGTGIITEAFF; DNA: TGTGCCAGTAGTCCCGGGACAGGGATAATCACTGAAGCTTTCTTT
V: TRBV5-4; D: NA; J: TRBJ2-7; size: NA; CDR3: CASSLNPSYEQYF; DNA: TGTGCCAGCAGCTTGAACCCTTCCTACGAGCAGTACTTC
V: TRBV28; D: NA; J: TRBJ1-1; size: NA; CDR3: CASSLLRQTEAFF; DNA: TGTGCCAGCAGTTTATTGCGGCAGACTGAAGCTTTCTTT
V: TRBV29-1; D: NA; J: TRBJ2-1; size: NA; CDR3: CSVEKRYNEQFF; DNA: TGCAGCGTTGAGAAGAGATACAATGAGCAGTTCTTC
V: TRBV7-9; D: NA; J: TRBJ2-3; size: NA; CDR3: CASSLTRGAITDTQYF; DNA: TGTGCCAGCAGCCTAACAAGAGGGGCGATCACAGATACGCAGTATTTT
V: TRBV29-1; D: NA; J: TRBJ1-2; size: once; CDR3: CSVEDYGGWYGYTF; DNA: TGCAGCGTTGAAGATTACGGGGGGTGGTATGGCTACACCTTC
V: TRBV5-6; D: NA; J: TRBJ1-4; size: NA; CDR3: CASSSYTSQLFF; DNA: TGTGCCAGCAGCTCCTATACAAGTCAACTGTTTTTT
V: TRBV27; D: NA; J: TRBJ2-2; size: NA; CDR3: CASSLTFGANTGELFF; DNA: TGTGCCAGCAGTCTCACTTTCGGGGCGAACACCGGGGAGCTGTTTTTT
V: TRBV6-6; D: NA; J: TRBJ2-2; size: NA; CDR3: CASRPGPTDTGELFF; DNA: TGTGCCAGCAGGCCGGGACCCACGGACACCGGGGAGCTGTTTTTT
V: TRBV2; D: TRBD2; J: TRBJ2-3; size: NA; CDR3: CASSPSPLAGSDTQYF; DNA: TGTGCCAGCAGCCCATCCCCACTAGCGGGGTCAGATACGCAGTATTTT
V: TRBV13; D: TRBD1; J: TRBJ2-7; size: NA; CDR3: CASSPSGTGGYEQYF; DNA: TGTGCCAGCAGCCCCAGCGGGACAGGGGGTTACGAGCAGTACTTC
V: TRBV27; D: NA; J: TRBJ2-7; size: NA; CDR3: CASSLSGFREQYF; DNA: TGTGCCAGCAGTTTGTCCGGGTTTCGGGAGCAGTACTTC
V: TRBV4-1; D: TRBD1; J: TRBJ1-2; size: NA; CDR3: CASSQDNIQGASNYGYTF; DNA: TGCGCCAGCAGCCAAGATAACATTCAGGGGGCATCTAACTATGGCTACACCTTC
V: TRBV27; D: NA; J: TRBJ2-1; size: NA; CDR3: CASSPFEQFF; DNA: TGTGCCAGCAGTCCCTTTGAGCAGTTCTTC
V: TRBV6-5; D: NA; J: TRBJ1-2; size: NA; CDR3: CASSYTGLNYGYTF; DNA: TGTGCCAGCAGTTACACGGGGCTTAACTATGGCTACACCTTC
V: TRBV27; D: TRBD2; J: TRBJ2-5; size: NA; CDR3: CASSASGGTQETQYF; DNA: TGTGCCAGCAGTGCTAGCGGGGGAACGCAAGAGACCCAGTACTTC
V: TRBV25-1; D: TRBD2; J: TRBJ2-7; size: NA; CDR3: CASRGGTILSEQYF; DNA: TGTGCCAGCAGGGGGGGGACGATACTCTCCGAGCAGTACTTC
V: TRBV27; D: TRBD2; J: TRBJ2-1; size: NA; CDR3: CASSFIAGLYNEQFF; DNA: TGTGCCAGCAGTTTTATAGCGGGACTCTACAATGAGCAGTTCTTC
V: TRBV15; D: NA; J: TRBJ1-2; size: once; CDR3: CATSRDLGQYYGYTF; DNA: TGTGCCACCAGCAGAGACCTCGGACAGTACTATGGCTACACCTTC
V: TRBV5-1; D: TRBD2; J: TRBJ2-1; size: NA; CDR3: CASTPGGSSYNEQFF; DNA: TGCGCCAGCACTCCGGGGGGGAGCTCCTACAATGAGCAGTTCTTC
V: TRBV5-1; D: TRBD1; J: TRBJ1-1; size: NA; CDR3: CASSLEGASASNTEAFF; DNA: TGCGCCAGCAGCTTGGAGGGGGCGTCAGCCTCGAACACTGAAGCTTTCTTT
V: TRBV6-5; D: NA; J: TRBJ1-4; size: NA; CDR3: CASSSQTGSRKLFF; DNA: TGTGCCAGCAGTTCCCAAACAGGGTCTAGAAAACTGTTTTTT
V: TRBV15; D: NA; J: TRBJ1-5; size: NA; CDR3: CATSRDLGVGNQPQHF; DNA: TGTGCCACCAGCAGAGATCTGGGGGTAGGCAATCAGCCCCAGCATTTT
V: TRBV5-1; D: NA; J: TRBJ2-1; size: NA; CDR3: CASSLAGGETYNEQFF; DNA: TGCGCCAGCAGCTTGGCGGGCGGGGAAACCTACAATGAGCAGTTCTTC
V: TRBV28; D: TRBD1; J: TRBJ1-1; size: once; CDR3: CASSLAGGASFF; DNA: TGTGCCAGCAGTTTGGCAGGGGGCGCGTCTTTCTTT
V: TRBV25-1; D: TRBD1; J: TRBJ1-6; size: medium-sized; CDR3: CASRRQGSDLSYNSPLHF; DNA: TGTGCCAGCAGAAGACAGGGGTCGGACCTCTCCTATAATTCACCCCTCCACTTT
V: TRBV28; D: TRBD2; J: TRBJ2-5; size: NA; CDR3: CASSLGGLGDQETQYF; DNA: TGTGCCAGCAGTCTAGGGGGACTAGGGGACCAAGAGACCCAGTACTTC
V: TRBV11-3; D: TRBD2; J: TRBJ2-1; size: NA; CDR3: CASSSRSGTSYNEQFF; DNA: TGTGCCAGCAGCTCGAGAAGCGGGACTTCCTACAATGAGCAGTTCTTC
V: TRBV7-9; D: TRBD2; J: TRBJ2-7; size: NA; CDR3: CASSLGGTAYEQYF; DNA: TGTGCCAGCAGCTTGGGGGGGACCGCCTACGAGCAGTACTTC
V: TRBV28; D: TRBD1; J: TRBJ1-2; size: NA; CDR3: CASSSPPRGLDGYTF; DNA: TGTGCCAGCAGTTCCCCCCCCAGGGGGCTAGATGGCTACACCTTC
V: TRBV6-6; D: NA; J: TRBJ1-2; size: NA; CDR3: CASTVNGGYTF; DNA: TGTGCCAGCACGGTAAACGGGGGCTACACCTTC
V: TRBV28; D: NA; J: TRBJ1-1; size: NA; CDR3: CASSLQAEAFF; DNA: TGTGCCAGCAGTTTACAGGCTGAAGCTTTCTTT
V: TRBV23-1; D: NA; J: TRBJ1-5; size: NA; CDR3: CASSQSAGGQPQHF; DNA: TGCGCCAGCAGTCAATCAGCCGGGGGACAGCCCCAGCATTTT
V: TRBV11-2; D: NA; J: TRBJ2-3; size: NA; CDR3: CASSLMMTDTQYF; DNA: TGTGCCAGCAGCTTAATGATGACAGATACGCAGTATTTT
V: TRBV27; D: TRBD2; J: TRBJ2-3; size: NA; CDR3: CASSLPSGGTDTQYF; DNA: TGTGCCAGCAGTTTGCCTAGCGGTGGCACAGATACGCAGTATTTT
V: TRBV29-1; D: NA; J: TRBJ1-2; size: once; CDR3: CSVAPSENGYTF; DNA: TGCAGCGTTGCCCCGAGCGAGAACGGCTACACCTTC
V: TRBV29-1; D: NA; J: TRBJ1-2; size: NA; CDR3: CSVEGSARVDPPHYGYTF; DNA: TGCAGCGTTGAAGGGTCGGCCAGGGTAGATCCCCCCCACTATGGCTACACCTTC
V: TRBV2; D: NA; J: TRBJ1-5; size: NA; CDR3: CASMGQEDQPQHF; DNA: TGTGCCAGCATGGGGCAGGAAGATCAGCCCCAGCATTTT
V: TRBV4-3; D: NA; J: TRBJ2-1; size: NA; CDR3: CASSQGWVTDNEQFF; DNA: TGCGCCAGCAGCCAGGGTTGGGTGACGGACAATGAGCAGTTCTTC
V: TRBV11-1; D: NA; J: TRBJ1-5; size: NA; CDR3: CASSLVPTADQPQHF; DNA: TGTGCCAGCAGCTTAGTTCCTACAGCAGATCAGCCCCAGCATTTT
V: TRBV7-9; D: TRBD1; J: TRBJ2-7; size: NA; CDR3: CASSLGQGATYEQYF; DNA: TGTGCCAGCAGCTTAGGGCAGGGGGCCACCTACGAGCAGTACTTC
V: TRBV5-6; D: TRBD1; J: TRBJ1-2; size: NA; CDR3: CASSWAPDRGNYGYTF; DNA: TGTGCCAGCAGCTGGGCTCCGGACAGGGGGAACTATGGCTACACCTTC
V: TRBV6-5; D: NA; J: TRBJ2-2; size: NA; CDR3: CASSYPGRAGELFF; DNA: TGTGCCAGCAGTTACCCAGGGCGGGCCGGGGAGCTGTTTTTT
V: TRBV7-9; D: NA; J: TRBJ1-1; size: NA; CDR3: CASSLADGTEAFF; DNA: TGTGCCAGCAGCTTAGCAGACGGCACTGAAGCTTTCTTT
V: TRBV27; D: NA; J: TRBJ1-1; size: NA; CDR3: CASFRLQPALTEAFF; DNA: TGTGCCAGCTTCCGTCTACAGCCAGCCCTCACTGAAGCTTTCTTT
V: TRBV27; D: TRBD1; J: TRBJ1-4; size: NA; CDR3: CASSRSGTVNEKLFF; DNA: TGTGCCAGCAGTCGCTCGGGGACAGTTAATGAAAAACTGTTTTTT
V: TRBV4-1; D: NA; J: TRBJ1-5; size: NA; CDR3: CASSQVPGEGDQPQHF; DNA: TGCGCCAGCAGCCAAGTACCAGGGGAGGGGGATCAGCCCCAGCATTTT
V: TRBV7-9; D: NA; J: TRBJ2-1; size: NA; CDR3: CASSLAMLNEQFF; DNA: TGTGCCAGCAGCTTAGCGATGTTGAATGAGCAGTTCTTC
V: TRBV27; D: TRBD1; J: TRBJ1-1; size: NA; CDR3: CASMEGQRAFF; DNA: TGTGCCAGCATGGAGGGACAGAGAGCTTTCTTT
V: TRBV5-1; D: NA; J: TRBJ2-2; size: NA; CDR3: CASKRGTGELFF; DNA: TGCGCCAGCAAGAGGGGCACCGGGGAGCTGTTTTTT
V: TRBV10-3; D: TRBD2; J: TRBJ2-7; size: NA; CDR3: CAIGREAAYEQYF; DNA: TGTGCCATCGGCCGGGAGGCCGCCTACGAGCAGTACTTC